These T cell receptor beta chains were read from a single sample in a study of PD-1 blockade in classical Hodgkin lymphoma. TCRdb's table, derived via immunoSEQ multiplex PCR, lists solely in-frame clones and lacks some. The profile shows about 84,000 clones, approximately 91% of them singletons. Sequences were derived from peripheral blood mononuclear cells (PBMCs), sampled at baseline. These receptors all stem from a human donor with classical Hodgkin lymphoma. The CDR3 runs from the conserved cysteine through the conserved F or W. The order of the fields is CDR3 protein, CDR3 DNA, clone size, D gene, V gene, J gene. The D gene is left open where the match is weak. Expanded clones get a size class; other rows say once, few or many, or leave the size out.

CDR3 protein: CSVNEGHGYTF; CDR3 DNA: TGCAGCGTGAACGAGGGGCATGGCTACACCTTC; clone size: NA; D gene: NA; V gene: TRBV29-1; J gene: TRBJ1-2
CDR3 protein: CASDRTGGHGELFF; CDR3 DNA: TGTGCCAGCGATAGGACAGGGGGACACGGGGAGCTGTTTTTT; clone size: few; D gene: TRBD1; V gene: TRBV2; J gene: TRBJ2-2
CDR3 protein: CASRQTLADTQYF; CDR3 DNA: TGTGCCAGCAGGCAAACCTTGGCAGATACGCAGTATTTT; clone size: NA; D gene: NA; V gene: TRBV6-5; J gene: TRBJ2-3
CDR3 protein: CASSPTGLNEQYF; CDR3 DNA: TGTGCCAGCAGCCCCACAGGGCTGAACGAGCAGTACTTC; clone size: NA; D gene: NA; V gene: TRBV7-6; J gene: TRBJ2-7
CDR3 protein: CASSLKPRARWEEQYF; CDR3 DNA: TGTGCCAGCAGTTTAAAGCCCCGGGCCCGATGGGAAGAGCAGTACTTC; clone size: NA; D gene: NA; V gene: TRBV27; J gene: TRBJ2-7
CDR3 protein: CAISEIPEGYEQYF; CDR3 DNA: TGTGCCATCAGTGAGATCCCAGAGGGCTACGAGCAGTACTTC; clone size: NA; D gene: NA; V gene: TRBV10-3; J gene: TRBJ2-7
CDR3 protein: CASSSKPGYEQYF; CDR3 DNA: TGTGCCAGCAGTTCCAAGCCTGGGTACGAGCAGTACTTC; clone size: NA; D gene: NA; V gene: TRBV6-6; J gene: TRBJ2-7
CDR3 protein: CASSEWGEGVGIYEQYF; CDR3 DNA: TGTGCCAGCAGTGAATGGGGGGAGGGAGTGGGAATCTACGAGCAGTACTTC; clone size: few; D gene: TRBD2; V gene: TRBV25-1; J gene: TRBJ2-7
CDR3 protein: CASSSSSNQPQHF; CDR3 DNA: TGTGCCAGCAGCTCCAGTAGCAATCAGCCCCAGCATTTT; clone size: few; D gene: NA; V gene: TRBV11-2; J gene: TRBJ1-5
CDR3 protein: CASSHSQGETQYF; CDR3 DNA: TGTGCCAGCAGCCACTCCCAGGGTGAGACCCAGTACTTC; clone size: NA; D gene: NA; V gene: TRBV14; J gene: TRBJ2-5
CDR3 protein: CASSIGTGQMNEQFF; CDR3 DNA: TGCGCCAGCAGCATTGGTACAGGACAGATGAATGAGCAGTTCTTC; clone size: NA; D gene: NA; V gene: TRBV5-1; J gene: TRBJ2-1
CDR3 protein: CASSLAGGYSTDTQYF; CDR3 DNA: TGCGCCAGCAGCTTGGCGGGAGGGTATAGCACAGATACGCAGTATTTT; clone size: NA; D gene: TRBD2; V gene: TRBV5-1; J gene: TRBJ2-3
CDR3 protein: CASSRDSGTRLLHF; CDR3 DNA: TGTGCCAGTTCACGAGACTCCGGGACAAGGCTCCTTCACTTC; clone size: NA; D gene: NA; V gene: TRBV19; J gene: TRBJ1-2
CDR3 protein: CASSEQGSTEAFF; CDR3 DNA: TGCGCCAGCAGTGAGCAGGGGAGCACTGAAGCTTTCTTT; clone size: NA; D gene: NA; V gene: TRBV10-1; J gene: TRBJ1-1
CDR3 protein: CASSLEGTSGTYEQYF; CDR3 DNA: TGTGCCAGCAGCTTAGAAGGGACTAGCGGGACCTACGAGCAGTACTTC; clone size: NA; D gene: TRBD2; V gene: TRBV7-2; J gene: TRBJ2-7
CDR3 protein: CASSQASTGSDGELFF; CDR3 DNA: TGCGCCAGCAGCCAGGCATCGACAGGGTCGGACGGGGAGCTGTTTTTT; clone size: NA; D gene: TRBD1; V gene: TRBV4-1; J gene: TRBJ2-2
CDR3 protein: CASSFGTAYEQFF; CDR3 DNA: TGTGCCAGCAGCTTCGGGACGGCCTATGAGCAGTTCTTC; clone size: once; D gene: NA; V gene: TRBV11-2; J gene: TRBJ2-1
CDR3 protein: CASSLGLGPMNTEAFF; CDR3 DNA: TGTGCCAGCAGCTTAGGCCTGGGGCCGATGAACACTGAAGCTTTCTTT; clone size: once; D gene: NA; V gene: TRBV13; J gene: TRBJ1-1
CDR3 protein: CASTSAYSSYGYTF; CDR3 DNA: TGTGCCAGTACCTCCGCTTACAGTTCCTATGGCTACACCTTC; clone size: NA; D gene: NA; V gene: TRBV19; J gene: TRBJ1-2
CDR3 protein: CASSSGQGTFYGYTF; CDR3 DNA: TGTGCCAGCAGTTCCGGACAGGGAACCTTCTATGGCTACACCTTC; clone size: NA; D gene: TRBD1; V gene: TRBV6-5; J gene: TRBJ1-2